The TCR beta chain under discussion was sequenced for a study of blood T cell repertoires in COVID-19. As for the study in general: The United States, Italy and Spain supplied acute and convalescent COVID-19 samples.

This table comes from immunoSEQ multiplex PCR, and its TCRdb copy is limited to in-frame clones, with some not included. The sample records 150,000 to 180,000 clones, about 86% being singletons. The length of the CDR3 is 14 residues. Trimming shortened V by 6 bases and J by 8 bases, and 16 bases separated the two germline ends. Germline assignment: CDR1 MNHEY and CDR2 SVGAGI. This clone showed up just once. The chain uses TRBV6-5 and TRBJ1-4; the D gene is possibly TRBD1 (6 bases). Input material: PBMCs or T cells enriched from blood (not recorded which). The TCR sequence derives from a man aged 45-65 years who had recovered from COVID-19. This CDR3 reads CASSNRVGNEKLFF. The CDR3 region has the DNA TGTGCCAGCAGCAACAGGGTTGGAAACGAAAAACTGTTTTTT.